This note documents a single TCR beta chain sequence. This clone was observed a handful of times. Its binding antigen is unknown. Base qualities are not provided; no much larger clone lies one nucleotide away. The sample carries other DNA sequences with the same CDR3. The sample originates from a study of CD8+ T cells in alopecia areata (dated by TCRdb to the late 2010s). For the wider study: Treated patients were enrolled in an open-label pilot trial of oral tofacitinib at 5 to 10 mg twice daily for moderate-to-severe alopecia areata. Tofacitinib was given for 6 to 18 months, followed by 6 months of follow-up off drug to assess delayed response and recurrence. For the treated patients, the SALT score, which quantifies what percentage of scalp surface area is affected, served as the measure of disease severity. To study T cell clonal expansion in alopecia areata, the researchers applied high-throughput TCRbeta sequencing to both the C3H/HeJ mouse model and human patients. In humans, TCRbeta sequencing was performed on scalp tissue and on sorted CD4+ and CD8+ peripheral blood T cells from healthy controls and from patients with patchy or totalis/universalis alopecia areata. Patients on tofacitinib were biopsied at baseline and after 4 and 24 weeks of treatment, and several of the patients also had a later scalp biopsy. Scalp clonality was compared among normal scalp (n=4), patchy alopecia areata scalp (n=8), and alopecia totalis/universalis scalp (n=8). RNA came from the PAXgene miRNA kit for fixed scalp, the miRNeasy kit for PBMCs, and the RNeasy kit for mouse skin. Amplification of TCRbeta CDR3 regions was done by immunoSEQ multiplex PCR using 35 Vbeta forward primers and 13 Jbeta reverse primers.

Results the study describes overall, beyond this receptor: Because the treated cohort was small and had only one nonresponder, larger studies are needed to examine links between baseline CD8+ expansion and response. Compared with mice, TCR sequences shared between patients were less clear, possibly partly because of HLA diversity across the patient population. Tofacitinib significantly decreased scalp clonality and the number of expanded CD8+ clones among the top 100 scalp clones. Unlike mouse skin, where gammadelta T cells dominate, normal human skin contains resident alphabeta T cells that get sequenced too, which complicates analysis of the scalp TCR repertoire. Lesional scalp, especially in alopecia totalis/universalis, showed higher clonality and more expanded CD8+ clones than normal scalp, suggesting antigenic drive. During tofacitinib treatment, many expanded lesional clones remained in scalp and blood, and this persistence may partly explain relapse after treatment is stopped.

The CDR3, cysteine through phenylalanine, is 13 amino acids long. Solely the CDR3 DNA is kept, with 39 bases framed from the first base. V is reduced by 0 bases and J by 2 bases, leaving a spacing of 6 bases between them. CDR1 and CDR2, looked up from the germline V gene, are SGDLS and YYNGEE. The sample's time point label, in plain terms: 20 to 30 weeks on oral tofacitinib. The label giving this sample's treatment or condition can be read as: oral pan-JAK inhibitor, 5-10 mg twice daily. Lesional scalp punch biopsies and peripheral blood were collected from alopecia areata patients. PBMCs were separated by density centrifugation and stained for CD3, CD4 and CD8, after which CD4+ and CD8+ T cells were sorted on a FACSAria. Preparation of the library involved the immunoSEQ multiplex PCR assay. RNA was extracted from all samples and reverse transcribed into cDNA, which served as template for TCR sequencing. SuperScript III was used to make first-strand cDNA, primed with a 2:1 mix of oligo-dT and random hexamers. A synthetic immune receptor repertoire was used to measure amplification bias, and any remaining bias was corrected computationally. Turning to the authors' computational methods: Raw reads were preprocessed to remove errors, and CDR3 was defined by IMGT conventions from the conserved cysteine to phenylalanine. Clonality was computed by normalizing Shannon entropy by log2 of the number of productive unique TCRs and subtracting the result from 1. CD4 or CD8 identity of scalp clones was inferred by cross-referencing scalp TCRbeta sequences with sorted blood CD4 and CD8 repertoires. In its TCRdb copy, this immuneACCESS table keeps in-frame sequences only and misses some clones. Where compared with another copy, unresolved V genes explain less than half of these, and the others have no known cause. That table supplies the V and J calls and clone size; D and trimming were determined from the DNA. This sample lists around 110,000 clones; roughly 50% were detected once. 10% to 15% of the sample rests with the top ten.

The starting material was CD8+ T cells sorted from blood, obtained at week 24, from a patient treated with tofacitinib. Recombination linked TRBV9 to TRBJ2-7, with a tentative D gene TRBD1 over 6 matching bases. The sequence came from a human donor with alopecia areata. Read as DNA, the sequence is TGTGCCAGCAGCGTAGGGGGGCCCTACGAGCAGTACTTC. Its translation is CASSVGGPYEQYF. Here the CDR3 is joined to the reference TRBV9 and TRBJ2-7 genes, and the full variable domain is: DSGVTQTPKHLITATGQRVTLRCSPRSGDLSVYWYQQSLDQGLQFLIQYYNGEERAKGNILERFSAQQFPDLHSELNLSSLELGDSALYFCASSVGGPYEQYFGPGTRLTVT.